The following is a T cell receptor (beta chain) sequence with its context. The antigen is unknown. Germline-derived CDR1 and CDR2 are LGHNA and YSLEER. The length of the CDR3 is 15 residues. Trimming left V 0 bases short and J 2 bases short, with 9 bases between. Here immunoSEQ multiplex PCR was the method, and the copy in TCRdb shows in-frame clones only, minus some. The table lists over 100,000 clones, 90% to 95% of them singletons, with over 6.5% in the top ten. The sample comes from a study of T cell responses to AZD1222 COVID-19 vaccine. Study-wide points: The span of vaccine-associated CD4 TCRs extended across spike, with dominance at 160-218 and 743-854. Donors skewed white British and female; clonal diversity was possibly underestimated.

The receptor was derived from an adult in good health. J is TRBJ2-3 and V is TRBV4-3, with D unresolved. Specimen: peripheral blood, collected on day 0 of AZD1222 vaccination. The CDR3, as DNA: TGCGCCAGCAGCCAAGAAAGAGTGGTCACAGATACGCAGTATTTT. Translated, it gives CASSQERVVTDTQYF.